The subject of this entry is one T cell receptor (beta chain). This sample is part of a study of blood T cell repertoires in COVID-19. Original analysis: Amplifying reference gene primers gave estimates of nucleated cell counts. Produced via immunoSEQ multiplex PCR; TCRdb's table is partial and in-frame only. The V and J calls and clone size are taken from that table; D and trimming were inferred from the DNA. The sample includes 250,000 to 300,000 clones, roughly 80% of them seen just once. The CDR3 is 17 residues long. The receptor was isolated from a man aged 55 to 70 who had recovered from COVID-19. Sequenced material: peripheral blood. The J gene is TRBJ2-7, the V gene TRBV21-1; TRBD2 is the table's D call and was not checked against the DNA. TRBV21-1 is classified as a pseudogene. The CDR3 region is CASSKKTQTSGNDEQYF. CDR3 in DNA: TGTGCCAGCAGCAAAAAAACCCAGACTAGCGGTAACGACGAGCAGTACTTC.